This TCR beta chain derives from a study of T cells of healthy individuals. This CDR3 region has 15 residues. Trimming took off 6 bases at V and 2 bases at J, with 14 bases between the two ends. TCRdb reprocessed the 5' RACE reads with MiXCR, giving one entry per CDR3 protein. The table includes approximately 50,000 distinct CDR3 sequences, roughly 14% detected once. This clonotype was detected ten times or more. The chain combines TRBV12-3 or TRBV12-4 with TRBJ2-1; a weak D match, TRBD2 (7 bases). The TCR originated in a human donor in good health. This chain's CDR3 is CASRGGGGAYNEQFF. Here the CDR3 DNA reads TGTGCCAGCAGGGGGGGCGGGGGCGCCTACAATGAGCAGTTCTTC.